There are a few counts of the clone carrying this TCR beta chain. This entry comes from a study of blood T cell repertoires in COVID-19. Study at large: The study drew acute and convalescent COVID-19 samples from the United States, Italy and Spain.

Germline lookup yields CDR1 MDHEN and CDR2 SYDVKM. The CDR3 contains 16 residues. V dropped 8 bases and J dropped 0 bases, with 17 bases sitting between them. TCRdb's table, derived via immunoSEQ multiplex PCR, lists solely in-frame clones and lacks some. The table includes some 150,000 clones, about 77% detected once. The chain uses TRBV28 and TRBJ1-5; tentative D call: TRBD1 (6 bases). Sequenced material: peripheral blood. This sequence originates from a man aged 55 to 69 with acute or convalescent COVID-19. Written as DNA, the CDR3 is TGTGCCAGCGCGACCAGGGGTTATATTAGCAATCAGCCCCAGCATTTT. Its protein product is CASATRGYISNQPQHF.